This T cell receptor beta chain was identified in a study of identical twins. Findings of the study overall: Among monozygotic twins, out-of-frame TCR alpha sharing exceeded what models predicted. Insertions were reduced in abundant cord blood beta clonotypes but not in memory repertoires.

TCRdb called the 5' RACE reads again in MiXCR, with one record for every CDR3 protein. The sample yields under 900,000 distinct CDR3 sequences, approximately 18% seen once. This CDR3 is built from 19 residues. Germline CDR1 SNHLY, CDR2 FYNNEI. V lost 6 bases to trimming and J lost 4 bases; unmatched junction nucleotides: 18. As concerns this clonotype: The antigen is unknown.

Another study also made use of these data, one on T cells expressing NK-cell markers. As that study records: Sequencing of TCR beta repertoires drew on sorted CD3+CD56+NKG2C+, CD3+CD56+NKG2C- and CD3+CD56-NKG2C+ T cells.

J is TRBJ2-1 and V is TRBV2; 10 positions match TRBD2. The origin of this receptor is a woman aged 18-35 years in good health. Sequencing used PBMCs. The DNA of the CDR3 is TGTGCCAGCAGCGTAGCCCCAGCGGGGGGGCGTCATGGTTACAATGAGCAGTTCTTC. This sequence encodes CASSVAPAGGRHGYNEQFF.